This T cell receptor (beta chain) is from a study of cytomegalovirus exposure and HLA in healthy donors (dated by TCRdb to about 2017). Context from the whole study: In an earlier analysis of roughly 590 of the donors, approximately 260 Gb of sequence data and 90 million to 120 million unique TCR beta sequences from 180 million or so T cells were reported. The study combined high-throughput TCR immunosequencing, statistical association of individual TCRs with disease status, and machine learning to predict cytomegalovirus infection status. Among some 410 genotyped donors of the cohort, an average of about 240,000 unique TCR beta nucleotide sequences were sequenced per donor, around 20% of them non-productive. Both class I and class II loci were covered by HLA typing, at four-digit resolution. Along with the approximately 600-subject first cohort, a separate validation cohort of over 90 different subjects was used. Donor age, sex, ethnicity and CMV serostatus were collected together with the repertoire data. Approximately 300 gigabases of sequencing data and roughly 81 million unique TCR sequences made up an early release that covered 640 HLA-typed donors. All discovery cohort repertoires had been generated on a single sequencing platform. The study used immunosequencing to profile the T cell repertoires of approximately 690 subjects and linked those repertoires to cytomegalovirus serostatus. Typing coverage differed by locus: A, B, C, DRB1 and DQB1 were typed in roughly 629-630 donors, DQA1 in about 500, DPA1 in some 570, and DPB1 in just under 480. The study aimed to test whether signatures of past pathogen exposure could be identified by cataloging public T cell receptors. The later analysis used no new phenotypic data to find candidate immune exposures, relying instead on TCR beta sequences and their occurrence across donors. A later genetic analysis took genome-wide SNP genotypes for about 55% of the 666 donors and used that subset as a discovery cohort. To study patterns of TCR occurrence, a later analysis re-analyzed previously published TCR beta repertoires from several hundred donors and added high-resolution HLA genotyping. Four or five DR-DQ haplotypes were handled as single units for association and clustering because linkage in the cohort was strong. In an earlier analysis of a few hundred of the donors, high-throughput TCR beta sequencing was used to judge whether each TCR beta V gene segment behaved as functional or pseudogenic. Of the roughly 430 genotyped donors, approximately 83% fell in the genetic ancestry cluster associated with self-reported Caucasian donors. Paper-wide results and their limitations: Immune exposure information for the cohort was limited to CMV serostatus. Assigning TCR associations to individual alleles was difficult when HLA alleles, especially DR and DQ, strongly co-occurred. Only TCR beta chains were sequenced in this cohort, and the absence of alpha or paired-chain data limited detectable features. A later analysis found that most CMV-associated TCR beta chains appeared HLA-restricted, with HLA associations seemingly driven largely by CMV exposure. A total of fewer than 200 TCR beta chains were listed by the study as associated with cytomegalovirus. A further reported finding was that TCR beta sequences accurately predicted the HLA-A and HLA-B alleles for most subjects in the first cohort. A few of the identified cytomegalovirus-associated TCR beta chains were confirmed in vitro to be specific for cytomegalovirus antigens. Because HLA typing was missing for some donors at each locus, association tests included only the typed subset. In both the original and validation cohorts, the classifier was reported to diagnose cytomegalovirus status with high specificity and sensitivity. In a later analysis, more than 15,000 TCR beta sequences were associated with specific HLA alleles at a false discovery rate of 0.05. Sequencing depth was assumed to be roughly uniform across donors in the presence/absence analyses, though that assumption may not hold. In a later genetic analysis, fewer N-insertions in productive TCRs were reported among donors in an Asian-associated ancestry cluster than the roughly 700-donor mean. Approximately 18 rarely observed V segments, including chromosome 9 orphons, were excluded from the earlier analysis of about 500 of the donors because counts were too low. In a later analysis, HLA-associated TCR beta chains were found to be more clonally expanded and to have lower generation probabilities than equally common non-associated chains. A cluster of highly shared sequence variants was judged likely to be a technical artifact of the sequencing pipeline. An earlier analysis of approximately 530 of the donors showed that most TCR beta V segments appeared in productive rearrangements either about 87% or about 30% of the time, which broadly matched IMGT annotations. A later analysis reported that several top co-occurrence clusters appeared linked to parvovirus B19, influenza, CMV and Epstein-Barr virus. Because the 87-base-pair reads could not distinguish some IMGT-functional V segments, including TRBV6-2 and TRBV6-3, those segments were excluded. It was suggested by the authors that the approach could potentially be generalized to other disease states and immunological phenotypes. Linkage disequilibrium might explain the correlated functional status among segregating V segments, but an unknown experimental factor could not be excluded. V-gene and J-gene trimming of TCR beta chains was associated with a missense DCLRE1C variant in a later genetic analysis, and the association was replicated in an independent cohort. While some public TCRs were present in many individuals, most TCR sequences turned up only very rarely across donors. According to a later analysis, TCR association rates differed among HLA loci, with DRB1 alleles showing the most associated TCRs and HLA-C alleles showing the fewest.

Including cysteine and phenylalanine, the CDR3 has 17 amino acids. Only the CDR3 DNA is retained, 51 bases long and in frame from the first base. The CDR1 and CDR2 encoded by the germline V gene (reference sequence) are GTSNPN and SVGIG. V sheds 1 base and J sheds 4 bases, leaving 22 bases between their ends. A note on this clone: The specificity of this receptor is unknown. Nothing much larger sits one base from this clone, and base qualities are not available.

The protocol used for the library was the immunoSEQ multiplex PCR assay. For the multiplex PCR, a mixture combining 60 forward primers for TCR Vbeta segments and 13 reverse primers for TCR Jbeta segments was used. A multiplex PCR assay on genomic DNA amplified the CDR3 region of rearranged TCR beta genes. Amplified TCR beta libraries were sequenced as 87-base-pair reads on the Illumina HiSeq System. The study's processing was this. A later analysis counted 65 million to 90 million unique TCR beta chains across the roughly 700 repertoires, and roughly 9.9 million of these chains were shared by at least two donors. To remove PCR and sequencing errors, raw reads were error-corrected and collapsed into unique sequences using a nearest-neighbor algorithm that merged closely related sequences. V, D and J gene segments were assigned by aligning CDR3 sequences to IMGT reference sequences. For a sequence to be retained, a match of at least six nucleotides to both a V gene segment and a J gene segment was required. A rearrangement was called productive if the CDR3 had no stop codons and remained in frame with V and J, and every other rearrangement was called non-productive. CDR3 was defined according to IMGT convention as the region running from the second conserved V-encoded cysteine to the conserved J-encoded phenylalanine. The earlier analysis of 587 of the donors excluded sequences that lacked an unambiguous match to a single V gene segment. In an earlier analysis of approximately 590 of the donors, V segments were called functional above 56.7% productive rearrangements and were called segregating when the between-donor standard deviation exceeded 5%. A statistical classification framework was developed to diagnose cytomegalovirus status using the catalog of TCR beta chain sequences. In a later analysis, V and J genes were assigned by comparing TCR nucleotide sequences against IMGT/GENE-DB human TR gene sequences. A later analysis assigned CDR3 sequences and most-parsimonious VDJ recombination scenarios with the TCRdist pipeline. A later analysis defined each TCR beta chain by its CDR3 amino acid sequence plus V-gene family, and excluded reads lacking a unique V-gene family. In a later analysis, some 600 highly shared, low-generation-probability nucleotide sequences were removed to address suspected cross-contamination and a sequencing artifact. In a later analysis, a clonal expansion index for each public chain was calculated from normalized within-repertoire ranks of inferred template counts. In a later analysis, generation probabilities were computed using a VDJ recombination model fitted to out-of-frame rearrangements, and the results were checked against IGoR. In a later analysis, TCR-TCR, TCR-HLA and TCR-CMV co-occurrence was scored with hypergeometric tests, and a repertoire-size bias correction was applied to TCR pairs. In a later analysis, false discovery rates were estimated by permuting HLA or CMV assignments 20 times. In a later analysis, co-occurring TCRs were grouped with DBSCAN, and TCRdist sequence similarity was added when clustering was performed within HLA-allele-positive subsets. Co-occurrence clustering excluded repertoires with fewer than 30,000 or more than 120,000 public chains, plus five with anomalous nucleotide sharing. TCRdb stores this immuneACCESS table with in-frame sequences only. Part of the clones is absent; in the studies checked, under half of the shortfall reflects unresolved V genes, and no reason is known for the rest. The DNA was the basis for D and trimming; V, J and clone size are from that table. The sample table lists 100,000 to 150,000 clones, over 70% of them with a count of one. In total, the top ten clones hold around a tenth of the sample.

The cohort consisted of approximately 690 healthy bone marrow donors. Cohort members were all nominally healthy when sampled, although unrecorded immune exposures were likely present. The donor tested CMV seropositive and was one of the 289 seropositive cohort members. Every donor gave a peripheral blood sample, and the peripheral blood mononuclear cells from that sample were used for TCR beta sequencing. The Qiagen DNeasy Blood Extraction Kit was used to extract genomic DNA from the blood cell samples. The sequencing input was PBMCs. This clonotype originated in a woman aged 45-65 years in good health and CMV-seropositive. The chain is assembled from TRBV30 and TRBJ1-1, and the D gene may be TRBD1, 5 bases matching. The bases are TGTGCCTGGAGTGAATGGACAAAGACAAGGTGGACCACTGAAGCTTTCTTT. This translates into CAWSEWTKTRWTTEAFF. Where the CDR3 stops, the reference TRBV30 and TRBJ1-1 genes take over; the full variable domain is SQTIHQWPATLVQPVGSPLSLECTVEGTSNPNLYWYRQAAGRGLQLLFYSVGIGQISSEVPQNLSASRPQDRQFILSSKKLLLSDSGFYLCAWSEWTKTRWTTEAFFGQGTRLTVV.